This entry lists 29 T cell receptor beta chains sequenced from one sample in a study of CD8+CD57+ T cells in acquired aplastic anemia (dated by TCRdb to the late 2010s). Instrument used: Illumina HiSeq 2000. Genomic DNA was used as template for profiling of TCR beta VDJ combinations and CDR3 sequences. Clones were called with MiXCR by TCRdb after fastp trimmed the public reads at Q25, and only in-frame beta chains were retained. Identical CDR3 proteins give one entry, which carries the most common genes and DNA. A total of about 210,000 distinct CDR3 sequences appear in this sample, roughly 55% of them only once. Approximately 32% of the sample comes from the top ten. The material sequenced was sorted CD4+, CD8+, or CD8+CD57+ T cells (not recorded which) from PBMCs. The receptors come from a human donor in good health.

Comment on this clonotype: Mismatch with germline at one junction end may stem from a read error. V is TRBV20-1 and J is TRBJ1-1, with no clear D. The germline V gene encodes CDR1 DFQATT and CDR2 SNEGSKA (reference sequence). This CDR3 comprises 13 residues. The CDR3 protein is CSARGSWGTEAFF. CDR3 DNA sequence: TGCAGTGCCAGAGGGTCCTGGGGCACTGAAGCTTTCTTT.

The chain uses TRBV15 and TRBJ1-1, with D uncertain. Germline assignment: CDR1 LNHNV and CDR2 YYDKDF (reference sequence). V dropped 1 base and J dropped 1 base, with 7 bases sitting between them. The CDR3 has 14 amino acids. In nucleotides, the CDR3 is TGTGCCACCAGCAGAGGACGGGAGAACACTGAAGCTTTCTTT. Translation: CATSRGRENTEAFF.

The chain has TRBV7-9 and TRBJ2-7, with no clear D. Trimming pared 9 bases from V and 6 bases from J, leaving 21 bases between. The germline gives CDR1 SEHNR, CDR2 FQNEAQ (reference sequence). The CDR3 has 14 amino acids. The CDR3 coding sequence is TGTGCCAGTAGTATAGAGGTCAGCCGGTCCGAGCAGTACTTC. Amino acid sequence: CASSIEVSRSEQYF. Full variable domain (outside the CDR3, taken from reference TRBV7-9 and TRBJ2-7): DTGVSQNPRHKITKRGQNVTFRCDPISEHNRLYWYRQTLGQGPEFLTYFQNEAQLEKSRLLSDRFSAERPKGSFSTLEIQRTEQGDSAMYLCASSIEVSRSEQYFGPGTRLTVT.

This clonotype was seen only a few times. This sequence joins TRBV27 and TRBJ1-5; no clear D. Germline lookup yields CDR1 MNHEY and CDR2 SMNVEV (reference sequence). This CDR3 has 14 amino acids. The germline V and J ends were trimmed by 3 bases and 0 bases, with 6 bases remaining between them. For the CDR3, the DNA is TGTGCCAGCAGTTTTGGGCGTAGCAATCAGCCCCAGCATTTT. It specifies CASSFGRSNQPQHF.

The V call is TRBV11-2, the J call TRBJ2-7; no firm D call. Trimming cost V 6 bases and J 2 bases, with 5 bases left between them. This CDR3 has 11 amino acids. The germline V gene has CDR1 SGHAT and CDR2 FQNNGV. This CDR3 reads CASSLPYEQYF. The CDR3 nucleotides are TGTGCCAGCAGTCTGCCCTACGAGCAGTACTTC.

V is TRBV10-3 and J is TRBJ1-1, with no clear D. CDR3 length equals 16 residues. V lost 0 bases and J lost 11, with 22 bases in between. Germline CDR1 reads ENHRY; CDR2 reads SYGVKD. CDR3 protein: CAISESSTGGSLGAFF. The CDR3, as DNA: TGTGCCATCAGTGAGTCCTCTACGGGAGGGAGCTTGGGGGCTTTCTTT.

V is TRBV7-2 and J is TRBJ2-7, with D unresolved. V was trimmed by 0 bases and J by 2 bases, leaving 11 bases between them. The CDR3 sequence is 15 residues long. Per the germline V gene, CDR1 is SGHTA and CDR2 is FQGNSA. CDR3 amino acids: CASSLAAQLTYEQYF. The CDR3 bases are TGTGCCAGCAGCTTAGCGGCCCAGCTTACCTACGAGCAGTACTTC.

A word on this clonotype: The conserved closing phenylalanine or tryptophan is absent in this CDR3, likely reflecting a read error. This chain uses TRBV15 with TRBJ2-5, with D unresolved. V was trimmed by 2 bases and J by 1 base, leaving 8 bases between them. The CDR3 is 14 residues long. Germline-derived CDR1 and CDR2 are LNHNV and YYDKDF (reference sequence). The chain's CDR3 is CATSRLEIQETQYM. CDR3 DNA sequence: TGTGCCACCAGCAGATTAGAAATCCAAGAGACCCAGTACATG.

The J gene is TRBJ2-7, the V gene TRBV3-2; the table assigns TRBD2, which was not confirmed against the DNA. TRBV3-2 is a listed pseudogene. CDR3 length: 15 residues. CDR3 DNA sequence: TGTGCCAGCAGTACTACGACTACCAGCTCCTACGAGCAGTACTTC. This encodes CASSTTTTSSYEQYF.

V is TRBV20-1 and J is TRBJ2-7, with unresolved D. The CDR3 loop spans 13 amino acids. V gave up 2 bases and J gave up 4 bases, with 12 bases separating them. Germline-derived CDR1 and CDR2 are DFQATT and SNEGSKA (reference sequence). CDR3 nucleotides: TGCAGTGCTAGACTAGGCCGTAATTACGAGCAGTACTTC. Translated, it gives CSARLGRNYEQYF.

This clonotype came up a few times. J is TRBJ2-7 and V is TRBV9, with D perhaps assigned TRBD1 or TRBD2 (5 bases each). From germline, CDR1 is SGDLS and CDR2 YYNGEE. The V gene lost 4 bases and the J gene lost 4 bases, with 15 bases spanning the gap. The CDR3 consists of 14 residues. CDR3 region: CASSKTGTEYEQYF. Written as DNA, the CDR3 is TGTGCCAGCAGCAAGACTGGGACGGAATACGAGCAGTACTTC.

The J gene is TRBJ2-1, the V gene TRBV29-1, with TRBD1 matching 10 bases. V gave up 8 bases and J gave up 7 bases; unmatched junction bases: 5. The CDR3 covers 12 residues. Per germline, CDR1 SQVTM and CDR2 ANQGSEA. In nucleotides, the CDR3 is TGCAGCTCAAGACAGGGGGCTAATGAGCAGTTCTTC. Its protein is CSSRQGANEQFF.

This chain joins TRBV20-1 and TRBJ2-3; 10 positions agree with TRBD1. Germline V gene sequence: CDR1 DFQATT, CDR2 SNEGSKA (reference sequence). The ends lost 6 bases at V and 1 base at J; junction bases unmatched: 13. This CDR3 comprises 17 residues. CDR3 region: CSAPGGGGTGGTDTQYF. DNA of the CDR3: TGCAGTGCCCCTGGGGGGGGGGGGACAGGGGGCACAGATACGCAGTATTTT.

This clonotype was counted ten times or more. The rearrangement uses TRBV30 and TRBJ1-6; D is unresolved. The V gene's germline CDR1 is GTSNPN and CDR2 SVGIG (reference sequence). CDR3 length equals 16 residues. Trimming took 2 bases from V and 8 from J, leaving 19 bases between them. Here the CDR3 DNA reads TGTGCCTGGAGTTCACACCGGGAGAGGAAGGATTCACCCCTCCACTTT. Translated, it gives CAWSSHRERKDSPLHF.

This clonotype was detected once. V and J are TRBV2 and TRBJ2-2; 7 nucleotides match TRBD1. The CDR3 extends over 14 amino acids. Germline CDR1 is SNHLY and CDR2 is FYNNEI. Losses at the gene ends were 7 bases for V and 4 bases for J; bases not matched to a gene: 6. This CDR3 is CASMTGSVTGELFF. CDR3 nucleotides: TGTGCCAGCATGACAGGGTCGGTCACCGGGGAGCTGTTTTTT.

In the case of this clonotype: The junction does not match germline at one end; this may be a read error. This chain connects TRBV7-8 to TRBJ2-7; D may be TRBD1 or TRBD2 (5 bases each). The CDR3 loop spans 14 amino acids. Germline V lookup: CDR1 SGHVS, CDR2 FQNEAQ. CDR3 sequence (DNA): TGTGCCAGCAGCCGAATCGGGACCTCCGACGAGCAGTACTTC. It is translated as CASSRIGTSDEQYF.

In this sample, this clonotype turned up many times. This chain connects TRBV4-1 to TRBJ2-3; D might be TRBD1 (6 bases). The CDR3 runs 15 residues. Germline CDR1 reads MGHRA; CDR2 reads YSYEKL. Trimming removed 2 bases at V and 4 bases at J, with 13 bases between. For the CDR3, the DNA is TGCGCCAGCAGCCAAATACAGGGTGCGGCAGATACGCAGTATTTT. Translated: CASSQIQGAADTQYF.

The chain is built from TRBV20-1 and TRBJ1-2; 11 nucleotides align to TRBD1. The CDR3 runs to 15 residues. Germline V gives CDR1 DFQATT, CDR2 SNEGSKA (reference sequence). Unmatched junction bases numbered 6, after V lost 0 bases and J lost 6 bases. The CDR3 sequence is CSARDRGQGAHGYTF. The CDR3 DNA reads as TGCAGTGCTAGAGATCGCGGACAGGGGGCTCATGGCTACACCTTC.

The chain is built from TRBV7-2 and TRBJ1-5, with TRBD1 as a possible D gene (6 bases). Between the trimmed V and J ends, which lost 4 bases and 1 base, there was a span of 14 bases. The V gene's germline CDR1 is SGHTA and CDR2 FQGNSA. The CDR3 has 16 amino acids. CDR3 nucleotide sequence: TGTGCCAGCAGCTCGTCGAGGGGGGTGAGCAATCAGCCCCAGCATTTT. Amino acids: CASSSSRGVSNQPQHF.

This sequence joins TRBV28 and TRBJ1-6; tentatively, D is TRBD1 (5 bases). The CDR3 covers 16 residues. Germline lookup yields CDR1 MDHEN and CDR2 SYDVKM. Between the trimmed V and J ends, which lost 10 bases and 6 bases, there was a span of 22 bases. The CDR3 coding sequence is TGTGCCATCAAGAAGGGAGGGGCAGGCGTTAATTCACCCCTCCACTTT. It codes for CAIKKGGAGVNSPLHF.

This clonotype showed up many times. The J gene is TRBJ2-7, the V gene TRBV25-1; D is perhaps TRBD1 (6 bases). V was trimmed by 3 bases and J by 0 bases, leaving 9 bases between them. The CDR3 totals 14 residues. The V gene's germline CDR1 is MGHDK and CDR2 SYGVNS. DNA of the CDR3: TGTGCCAGCAGTGAGACAGGCCCCTCCTACGAGCAGTACTTC. It is translated as CASSETGPSYEQYF.

This chain connects TRBV5-1 to TRBJ2-3, with D perhaps given as TRBD1 or TRBD2 (5 bases each). Germline assignment: CDR1 SGHRS and CDR2 YFSETQ. The CDR3 has 13 amino acids. The ends were cut back, 2 bases at V and 4 bases at J, with 8 bases in the middle. CDR3 residues: CASSFGTPDTQYF. In DNA, the CDR3 is TGCGCCAGCAGCTTTGGGACCCCAGATACGCAGTATTTT.

With regard to this clonotype: The junction and the germline gene differ at one end; a read error may be behind it. V usage is TRBV7-2 and J usage is TRBJ1-2; D gene uncertain. The CDR3 is 14 amino acids. CDR1 SGHTA and CDR2 FQGNSA come from the germline V gene. Here the CDR3 reads CDSSLGGGVYGYTF. The CDR3 nucleotides read TGTGACAGCAGCTTAGGAGGAGGCGTCTATGGCTACACCTTC.

With respect to this clonotype: Relative to the germline gene, one junction end is altered; a read error may explain this. The chain has TRBV7-3 and TRBJ1-4, with D tentatively TRBD1 (5 bases). Germline assignment: CDR1 SGHTA and CDR2 FQGTGA. This CDR3 region has 16 residues. The CDR3 here is CASGLRPRRGDEKLFF. The CDR3 nucleotides read TGTGCCAGCGGCTTACGACCCAGGCGGGGGGATGAAAAACTGTTTTTT.

V gene TRBV19 combines with J gene TRBJ1-5; D perhaps matches TRBD1 (6 bases). Trimming removed 7 bases at V and 3 bases at J, with 19 bases between. This CDR3 has 16 residues. CDR1 and CDR2 from the germline V gene are LNHDA and SQIVND (reference sequence). In nucleotides, the CDR3 is TGTGCCAGTAATGGGGGACACAAGGCGCCCAATCAGCCCCAGCATTTT. This gives the protein CASNGGHKAPNQPQHF.

Concerning this clonotype: At one end the junction does not follow the germline gene, possibly because of a read error. V gene TRBV20-1 combines with J gene TRBJ2-7; a weak D match, TRBD2 (5 bases). The CDR3 contains 14 residues. Per germline, CDR1 DFQATT and CDR2 SNEGSKA (reference sequence). The CDR3 nucleotides read TGCAGTGCTGTGCGTAGGGAGAGCTACTACGATCAGTACTTC. Its protein is CSAVRRESYYDQYF.

This clonotype showed up just a few times. The chain is built from TRBV19 and TRBJ1-4; D is ambiguous. The germline CDR1 and CDR2 sequences are LNHDA and SQIVND (reference sequence). The length of the CDR3 is 13 residues. The V and J ends lost 0 bases and 10 bases respectively, with 9 bases between them. CDR3 in amino acids: CASSIDLSGKLFF. The CDR3 DNA reads TGTGCCAGTAGTATAGATCTATCCGGAAAACTGTTTTTT.

This chain uses TRBV7-3 with TRBJ2-5; 9 bases are shared with TRBD2. V gave up 1 base and J gave up 4 bases; unmatched junction bases: 4. This CDR3 spans 15 amino acids. Germline assignment: CDR1 SGHTA and CDR2 FQGTGA. CDR3 protein: CASSLNGGGVETQYF. DNA for the CDR3: TGTGCCAGCAGCTTAAATGGCGGGGGGGTAGAGACCCAGTACTTC.

Many counts were recorded for this clonotype. This chain joins TRBV9 and TRBJ1-1; TRBD1 agrees at 9 bases. In germline, CDR1 is SGDLS, CDR2 YYNGEE. Unmatched junction bases numbered 13, after V lost 4 bases and J lost 6 bases. CDR3 length: 16 residues. The CDR3, as DNA: TGTGCCAGCAGCCTAGAATCCGGGACAGGGTACGCTGAAGCTTTCTTT. Its translation is CASSLESGTGYAEAFF.